The 17 T cell receptor beta chains below all came from one sample that was sequenced in a study of CD4 and CD8 cells across lung adenocarcinoma regions. Using its own MiXCR run on the PCR reads, TCRdb lists one record per CDR3 protein. The sample has some 27,000 distinct CDR3 sequences, around 56% seen once. Sequenced material: CD8+ T cells from the center of a lung tumor. The receptors were sampled from a male donor with lung adenocarcinoma. The CD4 and CD8 labels of this study may be unreliable.

In regard to this clonotype: Sequence at one end of the junction differs from germline and may be a read error. The chain uses TRBV6-1 and TRBJ2-3; 10 bases match TRBD1. Germline CDR1 MNHNS, CDR2 SASEGT. CDR3 length equals 16 residues. The CDR3 is CVSSEAGTGVGDTQYF. In DNA, the CDR3 is TGTGTCAGCAGTGAAGCCGGGACAGGGGTTGGGGATACTCAGTATTTC.

This clonotype is deemed medium-sized (0.01 to 0.1%). The CDR3 DNA follows: TGTGCCAGCAGTGAAGCGTCAGGTCCCACAGATACGCAGTATTTT. It is translated as CASSEASGPTDTQYF. V is TRBV6-1 and J is TRBJ2-3; the D is unclear. Trimming cost V 0 bases and J 2 bases, with 9 bases left between them. This CDR3 has 15 residues. Germline CDR1 reads MNHNS; CDR2 reads SASEGT.

Details on this clonotype: One end of the junction is discordant with germline, which a read error may explain. The chain recombines TRBV6-1 with TRBJ2-3; TRBD2 is a possible D gene (6 bases). The CDR3 length is 16 residues. The germline V gene encodes CDR1 MNHNS and CDR2 SASEGT. CDR3 in amino acids: CASGGAGARVRETQYF. CDR3 coding DNA: TGTGCCAGCGGGGGAGCCGGGGCCCGGGTTCGGGAGACGCAGTATTTC.

This clonotype was seen at least ten times. The rearrangement links TRBV5-1 to TRBJ2-5, with 8 bases matching TRBD2. Losses at the gene ends were 5 bases for V and 1 base for J; bases not matched to a gene: 10. The CDR3 covers 16 residues. Germline CDR1 SGHRS, CDR2 YFSETQ. The CDR3 protein is CASRIIGGRSQETQYF. As DNA, the CDR3 is TGCGCCAGCAGAATTATAGGCGGGAGGTCCCAAGAGACCCAGTACTTC. The full variable domain, with the rest looked up from reference TRBV5-1 and TRBJ2-5, is KAGVTQTPRYLIKTRGQQVTLSCSPISGHRSVSWYQQTPGQGLQFLFEYFSETQRNKGNFPGRFSGRQFSNSRSEMNVSTLELGDSALYLCASRIIGGRSQETQYFGPGTRLLVL.

This clonotype appeared many times. The V call is TRBV25-1, the J call TRBJ2-5; 11 nucleotides line up with TRBD1. Looked up from germline, CDR1 is MGHDK and CDR2 is SYGVNS. V lost 5 bases to trimming and J lost 5 bases; unmatched junction nucleotides: 7. This CDR3 has 15 residues. The CDR3 coding sequence is TGTGCCAGCAGTCGGGGGACAGGGGGATCCGAGACCCAGTACTTC. Amino acids: CASSRGTGGSETQYF.

This clonotype showed up many times. The J gene is TRBJ2-7, the V gene TRBV7-6, with 9 bases aligning to TRBD2. The trim removed 4 bases at V and 4 bases at J, leaving 17 bases unmatched. From germline, CDR1 is SGHVS and CDR2 FNYEAQ. The CDR3 runs to 18 residues. The CDR3: CASSSGGSGRVIPYEQYF. The CDR3 DNA is TGTGCCAGCAGCTCTGGTGGTAGCGGGAGAGTAATTCCTTACGAGCAGTACTTC.

Turning to this clonotype: At one of its ends the junction is not consistent with the germline gene, which may arise from a read error. The V gene is TRBV6-1, the J gene TRBJ2-1; TRBD2 matches 12 bases. Germline assignment: CDR1 MNHNS and CDR2 SASEGT. There are 16 residues in the CDR3. The CDR3 protein is CASRDTRTSGTNTQFF. CDR3 DNA: TGTGCCAGCCGTGACACGCGGACTAGCGGGACCAATACGCAGTTCTTC.

In this sample, this clonotype turned up many times. This chain links TRBV3-1 with TRBJ2-1; D call uncertain. The CDR3 is 16 residues long. The V gene's germline CDR1 is LGHDT and CDR2 YNNKEL (reference sequence). Trimming stripped 0 bases from V and 3 bases from J, with 12 bases between. The CDR3, as DNA: TGTGCCAGCAGCCAAGATCCCCGACCAGGCTACAATGAGCAGTTCTTC. This encodes CASSQDPRPGYNEQFF.

On this clonotype itself: One end of the junction is discordant with germline, which a read error may explain. V and J are TRBV7-6 and TRBJ2-3; D uncertain. From germline, CDR1 is SGHVS and CDR2 FNYEAQ. The CDR3 is 14 amino acids. DNA of the CDR3: TGTGCGAGCCGCGGAGCTCGTGAGGAAGATACGCAGTATTTC. Amino acids: CASRGAREEDTQYF. The whole variable domain, filled in from reference TRBV7-6 and TRBJ2-3, reads GAGVSQSPRYKVTKRGQDVALRCDPISGHVSLYWYRQALGQGPEFLTYFNYEAQQDKSGLPNDRFSAERPEGSISTLTIQRTEQRDSAMYRCASRGAREEDTQYFGPGTRLTVL.

The J gene is TRBJ2-3, the V gene TRBV10-1; TRBD2 might be the D (6 bases). V lost 6 bases, J lost 12 bases, and 19 bases lay in between. CDR1 WNHNN and CDR2 SYGVQD come from the germline V gene (reference sequence). CDR3 size: 13 residues. CDR3 in DNA: TGCGCCAGCAGAACTAGCCCCCCAGATATTCAGTATTTT. Protein sequence: CASRTSPPDIQYF.

A note on this clonotype: In this CDR3 the conserved last residue, phenylalanine or tryptophan, is missing, so a read error is likely. No DNA is shown, since the ends of the CDR3 on it are uncertain; the CDR3 is the one TCRdb lists. The chain uses TRBV18 and TRBJ2-1; the table names TRBD1, a call not compared with the DNA. The CDR3 is 11 amino acids long, termini counted. Germline loops: CDR1 KGHSH, CDR2 LQKENI. The CDR3 here is CIFSRDRVSPC.

About this clonotype: At one end, the junction sequence differs from germline, possibly due to a read error. This chain uses TRBV10-3 with TRBJ2-5; 7 positions agree with TRBD2. The CDR3 totals 15 residues. Looked up from germline, CDR1 is ENHRY and CDR2 is SYGVKD. The DNA for the CDR3 is TGTGGCGCGGGGGTCGGGTGCTGGGACCAAGACACCCAGTACTTC. This sequence encodes CGAGVGCWDQDTQYF.

This clonotype was counted a few times. The V and J genes are TRBV6-5 and TRBJ2-5; unclear D gene. Trimming cost V 0 bases and J 7 bases, with 12 bases left between them. CDR1 MNHEY and CDR2 SVGAGI come from the germline V gene. This CDR3 has 14 residues. CDR3 nucleotide sequence: TGTGCCAGCAGTTACTCGGCCACTCGGCGGACCCAGTACTTC. Its translation: CASSYSATRRTQYF.

This clonotype was picked up one time. V gene TRBV27 combines with J gene TRBJ2-3; D unresolved. The CDR3 has 14 amino acids. CDR1 and CDR2 from the germline V gene are MNHEY and SMNVEV (reference sequence). DNA for the CDR3: TGTGCGGGCAGTGCCGTACCGGGCCCAGATACGCAGTATTTT. Translation gives CAGSAVPGPDTQYF.

This clonotype was counted at least ten times. The V and J genes are TRBV4-2 and TRBJ2-1, with D possibly matching TRBD2 (6 bases). There are 15 residues in the CDR3. Between the trimmed V and J ends, which lost 1 base and 3 bases, there was a span of 10 bases. The germline V gene encodes CDR1 LGHNA and CDR2 YNFKEQ. The CDR3 protein is CASSQAAGFYNEQFF. The CDR3 nucleotides read TGTGCCAGCAGCCAAGCGGCGGGATTCTACAATGAGCAGTTCTTC.

The chain has TRBV6-1 and TRBJ2-3; the D gene is possibly TRBD2 (5 bases). The J call may not be correct, given that the DNA end is closer to TRBJ2-4. Germline loops: CDR1 MNHNS, CDR2 SASEGT. This CDR3 has 15 residues. The CDR3 loop is CASSTGMWVTDTQYF. In nucleotides, the CDR3 is TGTGCCAGCAGCACGGGGATGTGGGTCACAGATACTCAGTACTTC.

A remark on this clonotype: It is unclear where the CDR3 begins or ends on the DNA, so no DNA is shown, and the CDR3 is as TCRdb lists it. The chain is built from TRBV6-8 and TRBJ2-4; the DNA was not compared with TRBD1, the D call given in the table. Germline assignment: CDR1 MNHGY and CDR2 SAAAGT. The CDR3 has 16 amino acids, counting both end residues. The CDR3 sequence: CASRDVGGGAKNTQYF.